The 20 T cell receptor beta chains in this list originate from one sample, sequenced in a study of T cell repertoires in cytomegalovirus infection. Antigen specificity for these receptors is unknown. From the reads, TCRdb called clonotypes with MiXCR, one entry per CDR3 protein. The sample holds some 940,000 distinct CDR3 sequences, about a third seen once. Sequencing was performed on cultured CD8+ T cells from PBMCs, taken from culture after CMV antigen stimulation. Receptor source: a human donor in good health (CMV status not recorded). Some clones in this sample may be carry-over from other donors' samples.

A few counts support this clonotype. The chain links TRBV7-9 to TRBJ2-2; 7 bases line up with TRBD1. The germline CDR1 and CDR2 sequences are SEHNR and FQNEAQ (reference sequence). There are 15 residues in the CDR3. V lost 5 bases, J lost 11 bases, and 14 bases stayed unmatched. The CDR3 sequence: CASSKRDSAMRELFF. The CDR3 DNA reads as TGTGCCAGCAGCAAAAGGGACAGCGCCATGAGAGAGCTGTTTTTT.

This clonotype was recorded only once. A much larger clonotype is one base distant, so this may be a read error. The chain uses TRBV24-1 and TRBJ2-5; no reliable D call. CDR1 KGHDR and CDR2 SFDVKD come from the germline V gene. The CDR3 is 13 residues long. The germline V and J ends were trimmed by 5 bases and 5 bases, with 11 bases remaining between them. The CDR3 loop is CATSGSARETQYF. The CDR3 coding sequence is TGTGCCACCAGTGGCTCCGCTCGGGAGACCCAGTACTTC.

The chain has TRBV15 and TRBJ2-5, with 11 bases aligning to TRBD2. Germline V gives CDR1 LNHNV, CDR2 YYDKDF (reference sequence). J lost 5 bases, V lost 10 bases, and 6 bases had no gene match. This CDR3 region has 13 residues. CDR3 region: CASSGGAKETQYF. The CDR3 bases are TGTGCCAGTAGCGGGGGGGCGAAGGAGACCCAGTACTTC.

The table lists this clonotype with a few counts. The chain uses TRBV7-9 and TRBJ2-2; D possibly corresponds to TRBD1 (5 bases). This CDR3 spans 15 amino acids. CDR1 and CDR2 from the germline V gene are SEHNR and FQNEAQ (reference sequence). V was pared by 11 bases and J by 0 bases, with 16 bases between. CDR3 residues: CAFSPGSANTGELFF. The CDR3, as DNA: TGTGCCTTCTCGCCAGGGTCAGCGAACACCGGGGAGCTGTTTTTT.

This clonotype showed up many times. The V and J genes are TRBV7-6 and TRBJ2-3; D gene uncertain. V gave up 4 bases and J gave up 3 bases, with 17 bases separating them. This CDR3 is 16 amino acids long. Per the germline V gene, CDR1 is SGHVS and CDR2 is FNYEAQ. Here the CDR3 DNA reads TGTGCCAGCAGCTCCCAATTCTCAGACGGGACAGATACGCAGTATTTT. It codes for CASSSQFSDGTDTQYF.

This chain connects TRBV4-3 to TRBJ2-3, with 8 bases fitting TRBD2. CDR1 and CDR2 from the germline V gene are LGHNA and YSLEER. V shed 4 bases and J 4 bases; nucleotides not matched to a gene: 13. The CDR3 is 17 residues long. The CDR3 reads CASSRLGGGYTPDTQYF. The CDR3 bases are TGCGCCAGCAGCCGACTCGGGGGGGGATATACGCCAGATACGCAGTATTTT.

This clonotype was seen a few times. V usage is TRBV7-9 and J usage is TRBJ2-3; D remains ambiguous. This CDR3 comprises 14 residues. Trimming took off 8 bases at V and 0 bases at J, with 12 bases between the two ends. Germline assignment: CDR1 SEHNR and CDR2 FQNEAQ (reference sequence). CDR3 sequence reads: CASRAPASTDTQYF. In DNA form, the CDR3 reads TGTGCCAGCCGAGCACCTGCTAGCACAGATACGCAGTATTTT.

The chain recombines TRBV12-3 or TRBV12-4 with TRBJ2-7, with 8 bases that match TRBD2. The CDR3 runs 14 residues. J gave up 2 bases and V 3 bases, and 3 bases lay outside the gene matches. CDR3 sequence: CASSFEGLAYEQYF. The DNA of the CDR3 is TGTGCCAGCAGTTTTGAGGGACTAGCCTACGAGCAGTACTTC.

The gene calls are TRBV7-6 and TRBJ2-2; weak D call: TRBD2 (5 bases). The CDR3 extends over 19 amino acids. In germline, CDR1 is SGHVS, CDR2 FNYEAQ. The ends were cut back, 3 bases at V and 3 bases at J, with 23 bases in the middle. CDR3 coding DNA: TGTGCCAGCAGCTTTAGAGAGGGTGGGCGTCCCTCTTACACCGGGGAGCTGTTTTTT. Amino acids: CASSFREGGRPSYTGELFF.

The chain has TRBV6-5 and TRBJ1-6; D is ambiguous. CDR1 and CDR2 from the germline V gene are MNHEY and SVGAGI. The CDR3 length is 17 residues. Trimming removed 2 bases from V and 0 bases from J, with 11 bases in between. CDR3: CASSYTEQSSYNSPLHF. The CDR3 DNA is TGTGCCAGCAGTTACACGGAACAAAGCTCCTATAATTCACCCCTCCACTTT.

The chain links TRBV7-9 to TRBJ1-1, with 7 bases lining up with TRBD1. V was pared by 6 bases and J by 1 base, with 17 bases of the junction left unmatched. The CDR3 extends over 18 amino acids. CDR1 is SEHNR, CDR2 FQNEAQ, per germline (reference sequence). CDR3 in DNA: TGTGCCAGCAGATACGAACCGGGACAGACAGAGCCGAACACTGAAGCTTTCTTT. Its translation: CASRYEPGQTEPNTEAFF.

This clonotype has more than one count but fewer than ten. The V call is TRBV27, the J call TRBJ2-3; perhaps TRBD2 as D (6 bases). Germline assignment: CDR1 MNHEY and CDR2 SMNVEV (reference sequence). The CDR3 spans 16 residues. V lost 6 bases and J lost 1, with 17 bases in between. CDR3 sequence: CASSPRMGGGTDTQYF. For the CDR3, the DNA is TGTGCCAGCAGCCCAAGAATGGGCGGGGGCACAGATACGCAGTATTTT.

This clonotype was observed a few times. The chain couples TRBV6-2 or TRBV6-3 to TRBJ1-5; D is uncertain. Trimming pared 0 bases from V and 0 bases from J, leaving 12 bases between. The CDR3 length is 17 residues. Germline V lookup: CDR1 MNHEY, CDR2 SVGEGT. The CDR3, as DNA: TGTGCCAGCAGTTACTCGATCCCGGGAGTTAGCAATCAGCCCCAGCATTTT. It yields the protein CASSYSIPGVSNQPQHF.

This clonotype was seen a few times. The rearrangement links TRBV13 to TRBJ2-1; D remains unclear. V was trimmed by 1 base and J by 10 bases, leaving 8 bases between them. Per germline, CDR1 PRHDT and CDR2 FYEKMQ (reference sequence). The CDR3 has 12 amino acids. The CDR3 coding sequence is TGTGCCAGCAGCTTAGCTAACGGCGAGCAGTTCTTC. Amino acids: CASSLANGEQFF.

This rearrangement joins TRBV28 to TRBJ1-1; maybe TRBD1 (6 bases). The V end was cut by 9 bases, the J end by 5 bases, with 19 bases between. The CDR3 is 14 amino acids. CDR1 MDHEN and CDR2 SYDVKM come from the germline V gene. The CDR3 protein is CASSEGEPLTEAFF. The CDR3 DNA is TGTGCCAGTTCCGAGGGGGAACCTCTAACTGAAGCTTTCTTT.

The chain couples TRBV9 to TRBJ2-2, with D possibly being TRBD2 (7 bases). CDR1 is SGDLS, CDR2 YYNGEE, per germline. V lost 0 bases and J lost 4, with 16 bases in between. The CDR3 runs 17 residues. The DNA for the CDR3 is TGTGCCAGCAGCGTAGCGGACGGCGGGGGCCTCACCGGGGAGCTGTTTTTT. Translation gives CASSVADGGGLTGELFF.

This clonotype showed up many times. V usage is TRBV7-9 and J usage is TRBJ2-7; 9 nucleotides align to TRBD1. This CDR3 has 16 amino acids. In germline, CDR1 is SEHNR, CDR2 FQNEAQ (reference sequence). The ends lost 3 bases at V and 2 bases at J; junction bases unmatched: 8. The chain's CDR3 is CASSFKDRGIPYEQYF. The CDR3 DNA sequence: TGTGCCAGCAGCTTTAAGGACAGGGGAATTCCCTACGAGCAGTACTTC.

In its sample, this clonotype was seen a few times. The chain employs TRBV20-1 and TRBJ2-7; TRBD2 matches 7 bases. The CDR3 is 14 residues long. Germline assignment: CDR1 DFQATT and CDR2 SNEGSKA (reference sequence). The ends lost 1 base at V and 2 bases at J; junction bases unmatched: 5. The CDR3 coding sequence is TGCAGTGCTAGAGGGCTAGCGGATACCTACGAGCAGTACGTC. Encoded protein: CSARGLADTYEQYV.

This clonotype was recorded many times. This rearrangement joins TRBV7-2 to TRBJ2-3, with 9 positions matching TRBD1. V lost 3 bases to trimming and J lost 0 bases; unmatched junction nucleotides: 4. Germline assignment: CDR1 SGHTA and CDR2 FQGNSA. The CDR3 runs to 16 residues. CDR3 nucleotide sequence: TGTGCCAGCAGCTTCTTACAGGGGGCTAGCACAGATACGCAGTATTTT. Translating it yields CASSFLQGASTDTQYF.

This clonotype came up a few times. The chain links TRBV6-1 to TRBJ2-5, with 11 bases matching TRBD2. This CDR3 is 17 amino acids long. Per the germline V gene, CDR1 is MNHNS and CDR2 is SASEGT. Trimming cost V 3 bases and J 1 base; bases outside gene matches: 7. The CDR3 DNA reads as TGTGCCAGCAGTGACGGGGAACTAGCGGGGGTCCAAGAGACCCAGTACTTC. Translating gives CASSDGELAGVQETQYF.